Below are 21 T cell receptor beta chains sequenced from a single sample in a study of shared clonotypes between healthy human individuals. The protocol was immunoSEQ multiplex PCR, while the TCRdb copy is restricted to in-frame clones and leaves out a portion. The data hold some 2,100,000 clones, with about 93% observed a single time. Naive CD8 isolation took CD45RO-negative cells positively selected for CCR7 and excluded terminally differentiated effector memory CD45RA+ cells. Sequenced: naive CD8+ T cells from PBMCs. The receptors derive from a man aged 18 to 35 in good health. Some clones in this sample may be carry-over from other donors' samples.

V and J are TRBV6-9 and TRBJ2-1, with TRBD2 as a possible D gene (5 bases). Germline lookup yields CDR1 MNHGY and CDR2 SVAAGI. The CDR3 covers 15 residues. V was cut by 2 bases and J by 0 bases, with 8 bases left in between. Here the CDR3 reads CASSYPGSSYNEQFF. CDR3 bases: TGTGCCAGCAGTTATCCGGGGAGCTCCTACAATGAGCAGTTCTTC.

This chain connects TRBV30 to TRBJ2-5; unclear D gene. Germline V lookup: CDR1 GTSNPN, CDR2 SVGIG (reference sequence). There are 13 residues in the CDR3. Trimming pared 2 bases from V and 4 bases from J, leaving 11 bases between. CDR3 region: CAWSFPGRETQYF. The CDR3, as DNA: TGTGCCTGGAGTTTTCCCGGGCGAGAGACCCAGTACTTC.

This clone was counted a single time. V usage is TRBV6-5 and J usage is TRBJ2-1, with a possible D match to TRBD2 (5 bases). Trimming removed 9 bases from V and 9 bases from J, with 12 bases in between. The CDR3 length is 11 residues. Per germline, CDR1 MNHEY and CDR2 SVGAGI. CDR3 nucleotides: TGTGCCAGTCTCGCCGGGGTTGAGCAGTTCTTC. Protein sequence: CASLAGVEQFF.

This chain uses TRBV11-2 with TRBJ2-7, with 10 bases lining up with TRBD2. The germline V gene encodes CDR1 SGHAT and CDR2 FQNNGV. This CDR3 is built from 15 residues. Trimming at V came to 5 bases and at J to 1 base, leaving 5 bases not matched to a gene. CDR3 residues: CASSPSAGGSYEQYF. The CDR3 bases are TGTGCCAGCAGCCCCTCAGCGGGAGGGTCCTACGAGCAGTACTTC.

The V call is TRBV9, the J call TRBJ2-7, with 10 bases aligning to TRBD2. Germline V gene sequence: CDR1 SGDLS, CDR2 YYNGEE. With 4 bases clipped from V and 3 bases from J, the junction kept 7 bases outside the gene matches. This CDR3 is built from 15 residues. The DNA for the CDR3 is TGTGCCAGCAGCCCCCGGACTAGCGGAGACTACGAGCAGTACTTC. Translated, it gives CASSPRTSGDYEQYF.

The chain employs TRBV4-1 and TRBJ1-2; D ambiguous. Germline CDR1 and CDR2: MGHRA and YSYEKL. There are 16 residues in the CDR3. V lost 0 bases, J lost 1 base, and 12 bases lay in between. This CDR3 reads CASSQDQTGVNYGYTF. Written as DNA, the CDR3 is TGCGCCAGCAGCCAAGATCAAACCGGGGTTAACTATGGCTACACCTTC.

The rearrangement uses TRBV7-6 and TRBJ2-2; 12 bases are shared with TRBD2. Unmatched junction bases numbered 4, after V lost 1 base and J lost 1 base. Germline V gene data show CDR1 as SGHVS and CDR2 as FNYEAQ. The CDR3 totals 18 residues. The CDR3 nucleotides read TGTGCCAGCAGCTTAGTTGGGACTAGCGGGTTGAACACCGGGGAGCTGTTTTTT. Translating it yields CASSLVGTSGLNTGELFF. The variable domain in full, completed from reference TRBV7-6 and TRBJ2-2, reads GAGVSQSPRYKVTKRGQDVALRCDPISGHVSLYWYRQALGQGPEFLTYFNYEAQQDKSGLPNDRFSAERPEGSISTLTIQRTEQRDSAMYRCASSLVGTSGLNTGELFFGEGSRLTVL.

The chain is built from TRBV7-3 and TRBJ2-2, with 8 bases lining up with TRBD2. In germline, CDR1 is SGHTA, CDR2 FQGTGA. V trimming: 0 bases; J trimming: 1 base; junction bases outside the gene matches: 4. This CDR3 has 17 amino acids. CDR3 DNA: TGTGCCAGCAGCTTAACGTCGGGAGGGCTGAACACCGGGGAGCTGTTTTTT. It codes for CASSLTSGGLNTGELFF.

This sequence joins TRBV4-1 and TRBJ2-3; 7 nucleotides align to TRBD1. Germline V lookup: CDR1 MGHRA, CDR2 YSYEKL. The CDR3 length is 13 residues. J was trimmed by 4 bases and V by 4 bases; bases with no gene match: 2. CDR3: CASSPTGSDTQYF. For the CDR3, the DNA is TGCGCCAGCAGCCCGACAGGGTCAGATACGCAGTATTTT.

The DNA for the CDR3 is TGCGCCAGCAGCTTGGGACTAGCGGCCAGCTCCTACGAGCAGTACTTC. This translates into CASSLGLAASSYEQYF. This chain links TRBV5-1 with TRBJ2-7; 9 bases are a match to TRBD2. Germline values: CDR1 SGHRS, CDR2 YFSETQ. There are 16 residues in the CDR3. V shed 0 bases, J shed 0 bases, and the junction held 4 bases outside the gene matches.

Turning to this clone: Germline and junction disagree at one end, which may indicate a read error. This chain links TRBV19 with TRBJ2-6; no clear D. CDR1 LNHDA and CDR2 SQIVND come from the germline V gene (reference sequence). The CDR3 covers 14 residues. This chain's CDR3 is CASTAYSGTNVLTF. The CDR3 bases are TGTGCCAGTACAGCTTACTCTGGGACCAACGTCCTGACTTTC.

The chain is built from TRBV30 and TRBJ2-7; 8 positions match TRBD1. CDR3 length: 14 amino acids. Germline values: CDR1 GTSNPN, CDR2 SVGIG (reference sequence). V shed 4 bases, J shed 3 bases, and the junction held 8 bases outside the gene matches. As DNA, the CDR3 is TGTGCCTGGAAAGACAGGGGCCAAATCTACGAGCAGTACTTC. Translation gives CAWKDRGQIYEQYF. Using reference TRBV30 and TRBJ2-7 for the parts outside the CDR3, the full variable domain is SQTIHQWPATLVQPVGSPLSLECTVEGTSNPNLYWYRQAAGRGLQLLFYSVGIGQISSEVPQNLSASRPQDRQFILSSKKLLLSDSGFYLCAWKDRGQIYEQYFGPGTRLTVT.

The rearrangement joins TRBV11-1 to TRBJ2-7; no firm D call. The CDR3 covers 15 residues. Trimming cost V 4 bases and J 1 base, with 14 bases left between them. Germline values: CDR1 SGHAT, CDR2 FQDESV (reference sequence). CDR3 protein: CASSSYLESSYEQYF. CDR3 nucleotide sequence: TGTGCCAGCAGCTCATACCTCGAAAGTTCCTACGAGCAGTACTTC.

The chain carries TRBV2 and TRBJ1-4; possible D gene TRBD1, 5 bases. Trimming stripped 4 bases from V and 0 bases from J, with 9 bases between. CDR1 and CDR2 (germline): SNHLY, FYNNEI. This CDR3 has 15 amino acids. The CDR3 nucleotides read TGTGCCAGCAGTGTGACAGCCGCAACTAATGAAAAACTGTTTTTT. It encodes CASSVTAATNEKLFF.

This chain links TRBV11-2 with TRBJ1-1, with 7 nucleotides matching TRBD1. Germline V gene lookup returns CDR1 SGHAT and CDR2 FQNNGV. This CDR3 has 16 amino acids. The ends lost 5 bases at V and 0 bases at J; junction bases unmatched: 9. CDR3 loop: CASSHWTGPLNTEAFF. For the CDR3, the DNA is TGTGCCAGCAGCCACTGGACAGGACCATTGAACACTGAAGCTTTCTTT. Supplemented by reference TRBV11-2 and TRBJ1-1, the full variable domain reads EAGVAQSPRYKIIEKRQSVAFWCNPISGHATLYWYQQILGQGPKLLIQFQNNGVVDDSQLPKDRFSAERLKGVDSTLKIQPAKLEDSAVYLCASSHWTGPLNTEAFFGQGTRLTVV.

The chain has TRBV29-1 and TRBJ2-7; D may be TRBD2 (5 bases). Germline V gives CDR1 SQVTM, CDR2 ANQGSEA. The V end was cut by 5 bases, the J end by 5 bases, with 16 bases between. The length of the CDR3 is 13 residues. Here the CDR3 reads CSVFEGSPNEQYF. In DNA, the CDR3 is TGCAGCGTTTTTGAGGGTTCCCCCAACGAGCAGTACTTC.

A word on this clone: In the same sample, other DNA sequences code for this CDR3. The chain combines TRBV4-1 with TRBJ2-7; D call uncertain. The CDR3 runs to 14 residues. The germline V and J ends were trimmed by 1 base and 0 bases, with 7 bases remaining between them. Germline V gene data show CDR1 as MGHRA and CDR2 as YSYEKL. This CDR3 reads CASSQGVGSYEQYF. The CDR3, as DNA: TGCGCCAGCAGCCAAGGGGTTGGCTCCTACGAGCAGTACTTC.

V and J are TRBV4-2 and TRBJ2-3; 11 bases align to TRBD2. Unmatched junction bases numbered 7, after V lost 2 bases and J lost 0 bases. The germline V gene encodes CDR1 LGHNA and CDR2 YNFKEQ. This CDR3 has 18 amino acids. The CDR3 protein is CASSQTVSGRASTDTQYF. CDR3 nucleotides: TGTGCCAGCAGCCAAACCGTTAGCGGGAGGGCTAGCACAGATACGCAGTATTTT.

This chain joins TRBV10-2 and TRBJ2-5; 9 bases line up with TRBD2. The CDR3 is made up of 14 amino acids. J gave up 3 bases and V 7 bases, and 6 bases lay outside the gene matches. CDR1 and CDR2 (germline): WSHSY, SAAADI. Written as DNA, the CDR3 is TGCGCCAGCACTCCTAGCGGGACCAAAGAGACCCAGTACTTC. Amino acid sequence: CASTPSGTKETQYF.

This clone was counted a few times. Other DNA variants within this sample encode the same CDR3. This chain connects TRBV6-4 to TRBJ1-1; D unclear. CDR3 size: 11 residues. V was clipped by 2 bases and J by 5 bases, with 3 bases between them. The germline gives CDR1 MRHNA, CDR2 SNTAGT. The CDR3 coding sequence is TGTGCCAGCAGTGACGGTACTGAAGCTTTCTTT. Its translation: CASSDGTEAFF.

This clone has only one observation. The same CDR3 also results from other DNA sequences found in this sample. The chain carries TRBV9 and TRBJ2-1; D unresolved. The CDR3 runs 15 residues. CDR1 SGDLS and CDR2 YYNGEE come from the germline V gene. Deletions cut 0 bases from V and 1 base from J, with 8 bases between. The CDR3 nucleotides read TGTGCCAGCAGCGTAGCTGGGGATTCCTACAATGAGCAGTTCTTC. Translated, it gives CASSVAGDSYNEQFF.